The 3 T cell receptor beta chains reported below all come from one sample, sequenced in a study of regulatory T cells in long-lasting Graves disease (dated by TCRdb to the early 2020s). Libraries were made using multiplex PCR. Sequenced using an Illumina HiSeq 4000. TCR beta libraries were built with iRepertoire HTBI primers and Arm-PCR amplification of CDR3 regions. TCRdb reanalyzed the raw reads on its own, using fastp at Q25 for trimming and MiXCR for clone calling, and kept in-frame beta chains. Duplicate CDR3 protein sequences are folded into a single record with the most common DNA and genes. The sample table records about 460,000 distinct CDR3 sequences; 12% to 15% of these occur just once. The top ten clones comprise about a sixth of the sample. Explained via the paper, the time point label denotes: newly diagnosed GD, antithyroid drugs for less than 3 months. For both TCR sequencing and RNA sequencing, RNA was extracted from PBMCs using TRIzol.

The same sample was also used in a study of T cells in Graves' hyperthyroidism and ophthalmopathy.

The sample in question was peripheral blood mononuclear cells (PBMCs), obtained at new diagnosis, from a patient treated with antithyroid drugs. These receptors originate from a woman between 50 and 59 years old with Graves disease. Donor details come from another sample of the same person, matched by shared clones.

This clonotype came up a few times. The chain recombines TRBV27 with TRBJ1-1; 10 bases match TRBD1. J gave up 2 bases and V 6 bases, and 9 bases lay outside the gene matches. The germline CDR1 and CDR2 sequences are MNHEY and SMNVEV (reference sequence). The CDR3 runs 16 residues. CDR3 in DNA: TGTGCCAGCAGACCGGGACAGGGGAGGATTAACACTGAAGCTTTCTTT. It codes for CASRPGQGRINTEAFF.

For this clonotype: This may arise from a read error, as a much more abundant clone is one base away. This chain joins TRBV20-1 and TRBJ2-7, with D tentatively TRBD2 (6 bases). CDR1 and CDR2 from the germline V gene are DFQATT and SNEGSKA (reference sequence). V lost 3 bases and J 7 bases, leaving 25 bases between the germline ends. The CDR3 contains 16 residues. CDR3: CSASGDRGSSYNEQYF. The CDR3, as DNA: TGCAGTGCTAGTGGGGACCGGGGGAGCTCCTACAATGAGCAGTACTTC.

Points on this clonotype: This likely reflects a read error, since a far larger clone is one base away. The genes are TRBV12-3 or TRBV12-4 and TRBJ2-1; D is uncertain. V was pared by 3 bases and J by 10 bases, with 10 bases between. The CDR3 covers 12 residues. The CDR3 DNA sequence: TGTGCCAGCAGTTTCGGTCCCTACGAGCAGTTCTTC. It codes for CASSFGPYEQFF.